This record covers a single T cell receptor (beta chain). Its antigen is not identified. Peripheral blood samples of 9 to 10 milliliters were drawn from each donor. This sample was included in a study of blood T cells in healthy people across ages. Together with a sample-barcoded 5' primer, a J-beta primer mix was included in a second PCR lasting about 6 to 12 cycles. A 12-random-nucleotide template-switch adaptor tagged each cDNA molecule. TCRdb called the 5' RACE reads again in MiXCR, with one record for every CDR3 protein. The table lists 700,000 to 950,000 distinct CDR3 sequences, roughly 47% of them singletons. Findings and caveats of the study: Shifts in expanded clonotypes may have been confounded by donor CMV status, which was unknown.

V shed 5 bases, J shed 10 bases, and the junction held 9 bases outside the gene matches. Germline loops: CDR1 MNHEY, CDR2 SVGAGI. The CDR3 runs 14 residues. The clonotype was recovered from an older woman in good health. This sequence joins TRBV6-5 and TRBJ2-1, with 9 nucleotides matching TRBD2. Sequenced: blood. CDR3 sequence: CASSTPGLAKEQFF. The CDR3 DNA reads as TGTGCCAGCAGTACTCCGGGACTAGCAAAAGAGCAGTTCTTC.